The rows below give T cell receptor beta chains drawn from one sample of a study of post-analysis software for immune sequencing data. A single record per CDR3 protein comes from TCRdb applying MiXCR to the PCR reads. The sample lists hundreds of thousands of distinct CDR3 sequences; approximately 30% were seen once. Sequencing was carried out using blood. Receptors originate from a girl aged 10 to 17 with multiple sclerosis. The CDR3 runs from the conserved cysteine through the conserved F or W. The D gene is left open where the match is weak. Rows may omit the clone size; those that give it use once, few, many or a size class.

v_call	clone_size	j_call	d_call	cdr3_aa	cdr3_nt
TRBV5-1	.	TRBJ1-2	.	CASSLAVQDSIHGYTF	TGCGCCAGCAGCTTGGCCGTTCAGGACAGTATCCATGGCTACACCTTC
TRBV5-1	many	TRBJ1-1	.	CASSLEANTEAFF	TGTGCCAGCAGCTTAGAGGCGAACACTGAAGCTTTCTTT
TRBV4-3	many	TRBJ2-7	.	CASSQSDSGSSYEQYF	TGCGCCAGCAGCCAGTCAGATAGCGGTAGCTCCTACGAGCAGTACTTC
TRBV6-6	.	TRBJ1-3	.	CASSRLIQESGNTIYF	TGTGCCAGCAGTCGACTAATCCAGGAGTCTGGAAACACCATATATTTT
TRBV7-9	.	TRBJ2-1	TRBD2	CASSLVRGGPYNEQFF	TGTGCCAGCAGCTTAGTCCGCGGGGGGCCGTACAATGAGCAGTTCTTC
TRBV4-3	few	TRBJ1-2	.	CASSPDLYNYGYTF	TGCGCCAGCAGCCCGGACCTTTACAACTATGGCTACACCTTC
TRBV27	.	TRBJ1-1	.	CASSPNLQRDPTEAFF	TGTGCCAGCAGTCCGAACCTACAGAGGGACCCCACTGAAGCTTTCTTT
TRBV4-1	.	TRBJ1-5	.	CASSYQEDPQPQHF	TGCGCCAGCAGCTATCAAGAGGACCCTCAGCCCCAGCATTTT
TRBV7-2	few	TRBJ2-1	.	CASSVDSRDSKFF	TGTGCCAGCAGCGTGGACAGCCGGGACTCGAAGTTCTTC
TRBV20-1	.	TRBJ1-5	TRBD1	CSARRGQGSNQPQHF	TGCAGTGCTAGACGCGGACAGGGCAGCAATCAGCCCCAGCATTTT
TRBV7-9	.	TRBJ2-1	TRBD1	CASSTLQGAAYNEQFF	TGTGCCAGCAGCACGTTACAGGGGGCCGCCTACAATGAGCAGTTCTTC
TRBV29-1	.	TRBJ1-1	TRBD1	CSVVTGVTEAFF	TGCAGCGTTGTGACAGGGGTCACTGAAGCTTTCTTT
TRBV19	.	TRBJ2-1	.	CASSKKNQGYEQFF	TGTGCCAGTAGTAAAAAGAACCAGGGGTATGAGCAGTTCTTC
TRBV7-2	.	TRBJ2-7	TRBD2	CASSSTSGCPYEQYF	TGTGCCAGCAGCTCGACTAGCGGGTGTCCCTACGAGCAGTACTTC
TRBV4-1	.	TRBJ2-2	TRBD2	CASSFRPSGAGELFF	TGCGCCAGCAGCTTTCGTCCCAGCGGGGCCGGGGAGCTGTTTTTT
TRBV2	.	TRBJ2-3	.	CASRYMDTQYF	TGTGCCAGCAGATATATGGATACGCAGTATTTT
TRBV27	.	TRBJ1-1	TRBD1	CASKPGQGNTEAFF	TGTGCCAGCAAACCGGGACAGGGGAACACTGAAGCTTTCTTT
TRBV10-3	.	TRBJ2-3	TRBD2	CAISDLAGALTDTQYF	TGTGCCATCAGCGACCTAGCGGGGGCACTCACAGATACGCAGTATTTT
TRBV5-1	.	TRBJ2-7	TRBD2	CASSLVTSGAYEQYF	TGCGCCAGCAGCTTGGTCACTAGCGGGGCCTACGAGCAGTACTTC
TRBV28	.	TRBJ2-6	.	CASSVQSQGSGANVRTF	TGTGCCAGCAGTGTTCAAAGCCAGGGTTCTGGGGCCAACGTCCGGACTTTC
TRBV29-1	.	TRBJ2-3	.	CSVVDSFFTDTQYF	TGCAGCGTTGTGGACAGCTTCTTCACAGATACGCAGTATTTT
TRBV29-1	.	TRBJ2-5	.	CSVELRQSETQYF	TGCAGCGTCGAGCTCCGACAGTCTGAGACCCAGTACTTC
TRBV11-2	.	TRBJ1-2	.	CASSSLRSRDNYGYTF	TGTGCCAGCAGCTCCCTACGTTCCAGGGACAACTATGGCTACACCTTC
TRBV6-5	.	TRBJ2-1	.	CASSYKELAIRDEQFF	TGTGCCAGCAGTTACAAGGAGCTAGCGATCCGGGATGAGCAGTTCTTC
TRBV6-1	few	TRBJ2-7	TRBD2	CASSERGRGGYEQYF	TGTGCCAGCAGTGAACGCGGGAGGGGGGGGTACGAGCAGTACTTC
TRBV6-5	many	TRBJ2-7	.	CASSYSRYEQYF	TGTGCCAGCAGTTACTCGCGCTACGAGCAGTACTTC
TRBV29-1	.	TRBJ2-1	.	CSAGVAAGAIEQFF	TGCAGCGCCGGGGTGGCAGCCGGGGCTATTGAGCAGTTCTTC
TRBV15	.	TRBJ1-5	TRBD1	CATSREFNRGQPQHF	TGTGCCACCAGCAGAGAATTCAACAGGGGTCAGCCCCAGCATTTT
TRBV7-9	.	TRBJ1-1	.	CASSTRGQMNTEAFF	TGTGCCAGCAGCACCCGCGGACAGATGAACACTGAAGCTTTCTTT
TRBV5-1	.	TRBJ2-5	.	CASSSSLNQETQYF	TGCGCCAGCAGCTCATCATTAAATCAAGAGACCCAGTACTTC
TRBV6-6	.	TRBJ2-7	.	CASRPGSLYEQYF	TGTGCCAGCAGGCCCGGGAGTCTCTACGAGCAGTACTTC
TRBV7-9	few	TRBJ1-4	.	CASSLLGKLFF	TGTGCCAGCAGCTTACTTGGGAAACTGTTTTTT
TRBV27	.	TRBJ2-7	.	CASSLGAQGFSYEQYF	TGTGCCAGCAGTTTAGGGGCTCAGGGATTCTCCTACGAGCAGTACTTC
TRBV5-6	few	TRBJ2-7	TRBD1	CASSLVGGQGAYEQYF	TGTGCCAGCAGCTTGGTAGGGGGACAGGGGGCCTACGAGCAGTACTTC
TRBV9	few	TRBJ2-7	.	CASGGRRVHEQYF	TGTGCCAGCGGCGGCCGCAGGGTCCACGAGCAGTACTTC
TRBV7-2	few	TRBJ2-6	TRBD1	CASRIDRASGANVLTF	TGTGCCAGCAGAATCGACAGGGCCTCTGGGGCCAACGTCCTGACTTTC
TRBV10-3	few	TRBJ2-7	.	CAIGNRDDYEQYF	TGTGCCATCGGTAACCGGGACGACTACGAGCAGTACTTC
TRBV12-3/TRBV12-4	.	TRBJ2-1	.	CASSFEAGSYNEQFF	TGTGCCAGCAGTTTCGAGGCGGGGTCCTACAATGAGCAGTTCTTC
TRBV5-6	.	TRBJ2-7	TRBD2	CASSARSGTYEQYF	TGTGCCAGCAGCGCACGAAGCGGGACCTACGAGCAGTACTTC
TRBV7-9	.	TRBJ2-1	.	CASREGTPNEQFF	TGTGCCAGCAGGGAGGGTACCCCCAATGAGCAGTTCTTC
TRBV6-1	many	TRBJ2-3	.	CASSDRRGTDTQYF	TGTGCCAGCAGTGATCGACGGGGGACAGATACGCAGTATTTT
TRBV7-8	.	TRBJ2-5	.	CASSLGLPPVGERYF	TGTGCCAGCAGCTTAGGACTGCCGCCGGTGGGGGAGCGGTACTTC
TRBV27	many	TRBJ1-5	.	CASSPRLFGQAGNQPQHF	TGTGCCAGCAGTCCTAGGTTGTTCGGGCAGGCGGGCAATCAGCCCCAGCATTTT
TRBV29-1	few	TRBJ2-3	TRBD2	CSAQTSGSPTDTQYF	TGCAGCGCCCAGACTAGCGGGAGTCCCACAGATACGCAGTATTTT
TRBV29-1	few	TRBJ1-2	.	CSVASGAGYGYTF	TGCAGCGTCGCCTCGGGGGCGGGCTATGGCTACACCTTC
TRBV10-1	.	TRBJ2-4	.	CASSESRDLAKNIQYF	TGCGCCAGCAGTGAGTCCCGGGACTTAGCCAAAAACATTCAGTACTTC
TRBV6-1	.	TRBJ1-1	TRBD1	CASSPTGATEAFF	TGTGCCAGCAGTCCGACAGGGGCGACTGAAGCTTTCTTT
TRBV15	once	TRBJ1-1	.	CATSRDSKNTEAFF	TGTGCCACCAGCAGAGATTCAAAGAACACTGAAGCTTTCTTT
TRBV4-1	.	TRBJ1-2	TRBD1	CASSQGDRFYSGYTF	TGCGCCAGCAGCCAGGGGGACAGGTTTTACTCTGGCTACACCTTC
TRBV18	many	TRBJ1-2	.	CASSPQGGYGYTF	TGTGCCAGCTCACCCCAGGGCGGCTATGGCTACACCTTC
TRBV3-1	.	TRBJ1-1	.	CASSHSGPQAEAFF	TGTGCCAGCAGCCATTCGGGGCCTCAGGCTGAAGCTTTCTTT
TRBV7-9	few	TRBJ2-4	TRBD1	CASSRPQGAGKNIQYF	TGTGCCAGCAGCCGACCCCAGGGGGCGGGCAAAAACATTCAGTACTTC
TRBV11-2	.	TRBJ2-1	.	CASSPFRGRSYNEQFF	TGTGCCAGCAGCCCATTTCGGGGCAGGTCCTACAATGAGCAGTTCTTC
TRBV7-2	.	TRBJ2-1	TRBD2	CASSPTSGRTYNEQFF	TGTGCCAGCAGCCCGACTAGCGGGAGGACCTACAATGAGCAGTTCTTC